This entry describes one T cell receptor (beta chain). Its antigen is as yet unknown. These data come from a study of cytomegalovirus exposure and HLA in healthy donors. Study-wide results and caveats: Across donors, most TCRs were seen rarely, yet some public ones were widespread. Reported results showed that the classifier diagnosed cytomegalovirus status with high specificity and sensitivity.

Healthy people donating bone marrow made up the donors. The study ran its PCR with 60 Vbeta and 13 Jbeta primers. Only in-frame clones appear in the TCRdb table, and some are missing; sequencing was by immunoSEQ multiplex PCR. The data contain 150,000 to 200,000 clones, 78% of them singletons. This clonotype was obtained from a middle-aged woman in good health and CMV-seronegative. Sequencing input: PBMCs.

CDR3 in amino acids: CASSFLRSDTDTQYF. CDR3 coding DNA: TGCGCCAGCAGCTTTTTACGGAGTGACACAGATACGCAGTATTTT. The chain recombines TRBV5-1 with TRBJ2-3, with no clear D. The CDR3 is made up of 15 amino acids. Germline V lookup: CDR1 SGHRS, CDR2 YFSETQ. Trimming took off 2 bases at V and 2 bases at J, with 12 bases between the two ends.